A single T cell receptor beta chain is shown here with its context. The table lists this clonotype with many counts. The clone's antigen remains unknown. Base qualities are not recorded, but no much larger clone differs from it by a single base. This sample is part of a study of Graves' ophthalmopathy and Graves' hyperthyroidism listed by TCRdb under 2018. Study-wide context: Peripheral blood was collected at initial diagnosis, prior to any treatment. The study used signatures of the TCR beta repertoire to tell Graves' ophthalmopathy apart from Graves' hyperthyroidism and to predict which patients would progress to ophthalmopathy. In total, 135 blood samples were TCR-sequenced: 43 ophthalmopathy, roughly 80 hyperthyroidism and about 17 hyperthyroidism-to-ophthalmopathy patients. To explore V-J signatures that separate ophthalmopathy from hyperthyroidism, a discovery set of 95 to 100 patients was enrolled, consisting of 43 with ophthalmopathy and some 59 with stable hyperthyroidism. The independent validation cohort included 18 hyperthyroidism patients plus 17 patients who later progressed from hyperthyroidism to ophthalmopathy. In a handful of hyperthyroidism patients, the T-cell repertoire of thyroid tissue was compared with the T-cell repertoire of blood. Once sampling was done, hyperthyroidism patients were given methimazole at a starting dose of 30 mg daily, while ophthalmopathy patients were given high-dose intravenous methylprednisolone. The 75 to 100 discovery patients were randomly split 7:3 into training and test sets. What the authors observed across the whole study: No statistical method was used to set the sample size in advance, and the investigators knew which group each participant was assigned to. Most expanded thyroid clonotypes with frequency above 0.001 were also detected in blood, suggesting blood repertoires may reflect the thyroid immune response. In cross-validation, the 13-signature model distinguished ophthalmopathy from stable hyperthyroidism with more than 85% sensitivity and over 81% specificity, while in the test set the corresponding values were about 79% and 69%. In validation, the model predicted ophthalmopathy progression with 55% to 71% sensitivity and 72.22% specificity; some 13 predicted patients were CT-confirmed with GO in a median of approximately 6.5 months.

Via the germline V gene, CDR1 is MNHNS and CDR2 SASEGT. From cysteine to phenylalanine, the CDR3 is 14 amino acids long. Only the CDR3 region is kept as DNA, spanning 42 bases read in frame from base 1. V drops 5 bases and J drops 2 bases, leaving 10 bases in between. TCR beta CDR3 regions were amplified from RNA transcripts for repertoire sequencing. HTBI primers and the Qiagen OneStep RT-PCR kit were used in a first-round RT-PCR, which was followed by a second-round multiplex PCR, size selection and purification. Libraries were sequenced on an Illumina HiSeq2000 using paired-end 100 bp reads. Regarding the original processing steps: SOAPnuke was used for read processing, and reads with adapters, uncalled bases, a mean Phred below 15, or no exact constant-primer or identifier match were discarded. COPE v1.2.5 was used to merge the high-quality paired reads. Each unique nucleotide sequence was treated as a clonotype, and MiTCR v1.1 was used to align the clonotypes to the IMGT TRB V, D and J references. Only V-J combinations with frequency above 0.0001 were analysed, covering around 99% of repertoires. For each V-J combination, a TCR clonal expansion and chaos score was defined as F50 clonal expansion divided by the chaos observed in the TCRdist matrix. Features were reduced by Welch's t-statistics and random forest to about a dozen V-J combinations, which fed a naive Bayes classifier. The Morisita-Horn index was used to measure how similar the thyroid and blood repertoires were. In-frame beta chains were kept once TCRdb had trimmed the public reads at Q25 with fastp and called clones with MiXCR. Every distinct CDR3 protein forms one entry, paired with its most common genes and DNA. TCRdb assigned the V and J calls; the authors' analysis was not used. The sample contains about 620,000 distinct CDR3 sequences, roughly 20% of them found a single time. Of the sample, roughly 7.4% falls within the top ten clones.

Hyperthyroidism was defined as stable when no progression to ophthalmopathy occurred within 18 months of follow-up. Hyperthyroidism patients were newly diagnosed, with disease duration under 2 months, and aged 18 to 65 years. Patients with other autoimmune diseases, uncontrolled infections, pregnancy or lactation were excluded. Clinical symptoms, serum thyroxine, TRAb, thyroid ultrasound and orbital computed tomography were used for diagnosis. Ficoll-Paque density gradient centrifugation was used to isolate PBMCs from about 9.4 ml of fresh peripheral blood. Total RNA was extracted using Trizol reagent, and RNA quality was checked on an Agilent 2100 Bioanalyzer.

This TCR came from a woman between 18 and 30 years old with stable Graves' hyperthyroidism. Some clones in this sample may be carry-over from other donors' samples. Donor details come from another sample of the same person, matched by shared clones. The chain employs TRBV6-1 and TRBJ2-4, with TRBD2 perhaps the D gene, on 5 matching bases. Sequenced: peripheral blood. In nucleotides, the sequence is TGTGCCAGCAGTCCTAGCTCAACCAAAAACATTCAGTACTTC. The resulting protein is CASSPSSTKNIQYF.